This record covers a single TCR beta chain. What it binds is unknown. These data are taken from a study of T cells in localized non-small cell lung cancer. Germline CDR1 reads SNHLY; CDR2 reads FYNNEI. The CDR3 is 15 amino acids. The J segment lost 7 bases and the V segment lost 7 bases, leaving 12 bases of the junction unmatched. Whole-study findings and limits: Those with higher blood T cell density had longer overall survival.

Generated by immunoSEQ multiplex PCR, the TCRdb table keeps only in-frame clones and is missing some. Here the sample spans 50,000 to 60,000 clones, roughly 86% being singletons. The rearrangement links TRBV2 to TRBJ1-1; TRBD1 matches 10 bases. The TCR was taken from a female donor with stage II lung adenocarcinoma. This specimen consisted of PBMCs, obtained before any cancer treatment. CDR3 in DNA: TGTGCCAGCATCCTGGAGGGACAGGGGTTGAGTGAAGCTTTCTTT. Its protein product is CASILEGQGLSEAFF.